A single sample is the source of the 8 T cell receptor beta chains below, sequenced in a study of shared clonotypes between healthy human individuals. The table came from immunoSEQ multiplex PCR; TCRdb's copy has only in-frame clones and leaves some out. The table lists 2 million to 2.5 million clones, around 90% of them singletons, with approximately 0.39% in the top ten. The sample comprised naive CD4+ T cells from PBMCs. Subset described: CD45RA+ positively selected. The receptors shown here come from a man between 18 and 29 years old in good health. Some clones in this sample may be carry-over from other donors' samples.

This clone occurred a few times. The V and J genes are TRBV6-1 and TRBJ1-4; 7 nucleotides line up with TRBD1. Trimming cost V 2 bases and J 6 bases; bases outside gene matches: 6. CDR1 and CDR2 (germline): MNHNS, SASEGT. CDR3 length: 15 residues. CDR3 DNA sequence: TGTGCCAGCAGTGAAAGGAGACAGGGCCATGAAAAACTGTTTTTT. This encodes CASSERRQGHEKLFF.

Worth noting for this clone: The same CDR3 arises from other DNA sequences in this sample as well. This chain links TRBV6-1 with TRBJ1-2, with D uncertain. The CDR3 is 12 amino acids. Germline V gene data show CDR1 as MNHNS and CDR2 as SASEGT. The germline V and J ends were trimmed by 3 bases and 2 bases, with 4 bases remaining between them. As DNA, the CDR3 is TGTGCCAGCAGTGAGGGGAACTATGGCTACACCTTC. It yields the protein CASSEGNYGYTF.

V usage is TRBV6-1 and J usage is TRBJ1-1; 7 bases agree with TRBD1. The CDR3 is made up of 17 amino acids. J was trimmed by 4 bases and V by 0 bases; bases with no gene match: 11. Germline assignment: CDR1 MNHNS and CDR2 SASEGT. The CDR3 region is CASSEAGPLTGVTEAFF. The CDR3 DNA follows: TGTGCCAGCAGTGAAGCGGGTCCTCTCACAGGGGTCACTGAAGCTTTCTTT.

V gene TRBV5-5 combines with J gene TRBJ2-1, with a tentative D call TRBD1 (5 bases). The CDR3 is made up of 14 amino acids. CDR1 is SGHKS, CDR2 YYEKEE, per germline (reference sequence). The germline V and J ends were trimmed by 4 bases and 8 bases, with 16 bases remaining between them. CDR3 amino acids: CASSPIIRGYEQFF. The CDR3 DNA reads TGTGCCAGCAGCCCCATCATTAGGGGCTATGAGCAGTTCTTC.

The chain joins TRBV7-3 to TRBJ2-3, with 7 bases fitting TRBD2. CDR3 length: 18 residues. V was pared by 1 base and J by 0 bases, with 10 bases of the junction left unmatched. From germline, CDR1 is SGHTA and CDR2 FQGTGA. CDR3 in amino acids: CASSLRSGAGGSTDTQYF. The DNA for the CDR3 is TGTGCCAGCAGCTTAAGGAGCGGGGCTGGCGGGAGCACAGATACGCAGTATTTT. The whole variable domain, remainder taken from reference TRBV7-3 and TRBJ2-3, is GAGVSQTPSNKVTEKGKYVELRCDPISGHTALYWYRQSLGQGPEFLIYFQGTGAADDSGLPNDRFFAVRPEGSVSTLKIQRTERGDSAVYLCASSLRSGAGGSTDTQYFGPGTRLTVL.

Turning to this clone: The same CDR3 is also encoded by other DNA sequences in this sample. The chain uses TRBV2 and TRBJ1-1, with no clear D. From germline, CDR1 is SNHLY and CDR2 FYNNEI. The CDR3 has 13 amino acids. The V and J ends lost 3 bases and 4 bases respectively, with 9 bases between them. The CDR3 loop reads CASSDEGVTEAFF. The DNA of the CDR3 is TGTGCCAGCAGTGACGAAGGAGTCACTGAAGCTTTCTTT.

This clone was seen only a few times. Additional DNA sequences in this sample encode the identical CDR3. This chain joins TRBV30 and TRBJ1-1; TRBD1 is a possible D gene (5 bases). The ends were cut back, 4 bases at V and 5 bases at J, with 11 bases in the middle. CDR1 is GTSNPN, CDR2 SVGIG, per germline (reference sequence). The CDR3 sequence is 12 residues long. The CDR3 DNA reads as TGTGCCTGGAATCCGCGGGGGACTGAAGCTTTCTTT. This gives the protein CAWNPRGTEAFF. The entire variable domain, with the rest obtained from reference TRBV30 and TRBJ1-1, is as follows: SQTIHQWPATLVQPVGSPLSLECTVEGTSNPNLYWYRQAAGRGLQLLFYSVGIGQISSEVPQNLSASRPQDRQFILSSKKLLLSDSGFYLCAWNPRGTEAFFGQGTRLTVV.

This clone has just one count. V usage is TRBV28 and J usage is TRBJ1-5; D not resolved. Per the germline V gene, CDR1 is MDHEN and CDR2 is SYDVKM. With 7 bases removed from V and 0 bases from J, the gap between germline ends came to 7 bases. This CDR3 comprises 13 residues. DNA of the CDR3: TGTGCCAGCAATAGGGCTAGCAATCAGCCCCAGCATTTT. This gives the protein CASNRASNQPQHF.